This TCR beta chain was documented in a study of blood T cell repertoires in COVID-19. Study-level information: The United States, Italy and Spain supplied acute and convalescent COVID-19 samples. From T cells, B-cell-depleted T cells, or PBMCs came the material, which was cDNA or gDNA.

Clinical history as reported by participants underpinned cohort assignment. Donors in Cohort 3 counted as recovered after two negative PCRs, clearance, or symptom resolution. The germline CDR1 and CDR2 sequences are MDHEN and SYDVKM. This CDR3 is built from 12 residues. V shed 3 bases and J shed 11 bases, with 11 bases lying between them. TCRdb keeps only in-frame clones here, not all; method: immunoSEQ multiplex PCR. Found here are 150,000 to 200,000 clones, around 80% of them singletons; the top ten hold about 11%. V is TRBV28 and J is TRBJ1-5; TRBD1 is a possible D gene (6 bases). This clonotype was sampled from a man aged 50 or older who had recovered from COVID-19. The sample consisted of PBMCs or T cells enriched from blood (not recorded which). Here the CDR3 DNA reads TGTGCCAGCAGTTTCTCCCAGGGGTCCCAGCATTTT. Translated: CASSFSQGSQHF. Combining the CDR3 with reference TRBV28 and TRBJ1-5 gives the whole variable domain DVKVTQSSRYLVKRTGEKVFLECVQDMDHENMFWYRQDPGLGLRLIYFSYDVKMKEKGDIPEGYSVSREKKERFSLILESASTNQTSMYLCASSFSQGSQHFGDGTRLSIL.